The 2 T cell receptor beta chains listed next were all sequenced from one sample in a study of human T cells and chemical hapten exposure. Researchers extracted total RNA from unfractionated whole blood. In TCRdb, the 5' RACE reads were re-called with MiXCR into one record per CDR3 protein. Here the sample spans more than 75,000 distinct CDR3 sequences, roughly 15% being singletons. The receptors derive from a female donor in good health.

The chain couples TRBV7-2 to TRBJ2-3; TRBD2 matches at 11 bases. J gave up 3 bases and V 5 bases, and 16 bases lay outside the gene matches. Germline V CDR1 and CDR2: SGHTA, FQGNSA. The CDR3 is made up of 19 amino acids. The CDR3 spells CASSPPQTVAGGLTDTQYF. In DNA form, the CDR3 reads TGTGCCAGCAGCCCCCCCCAGACGGTAGCGGGAGGGTTGACAGATACGCAGTATTTT.

The gene calls are TRBV5-1 and TRBJ2-1; 12 nucleotides agree with TRBD2. Germline V CDR1 and CDR2: SGHRS, YFSETQ. CDR3 length: 18 amino acids. The V and J ends lost 5 bases and 5 bases, in that order; junction bases with no gene match: 14. The CDR3 DNA sequence: TGCGCCAGCAGAGTACTGGTACGAGCTAGCGGGAGGGACAATGAGCAGTTCTTC. Its translation is CASRVLVRASGRDNEQFF.